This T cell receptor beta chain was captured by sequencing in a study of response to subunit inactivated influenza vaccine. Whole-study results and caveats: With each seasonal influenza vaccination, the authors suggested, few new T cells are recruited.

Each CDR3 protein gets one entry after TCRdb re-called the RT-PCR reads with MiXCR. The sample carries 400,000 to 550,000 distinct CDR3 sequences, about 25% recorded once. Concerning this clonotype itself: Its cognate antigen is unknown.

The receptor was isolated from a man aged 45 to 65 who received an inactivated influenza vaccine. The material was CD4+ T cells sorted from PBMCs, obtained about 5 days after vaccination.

The CDR3 loop reads CASSLAGKPPGDEQYF. DNA of the CDR3: TGTGCCAGCAGCTTAGCAGGGAAACCCCCCGGGGACGAGCAGTACTTC. The gene calls are TRBV7-2 and TRBJ2-7; possible D gene TRBD2, 5 bases. V lost 0 bases and J 5 bases, leaving 17 bases between the germline ends. The V gene's germline CDR1 is SGHTA and CDR2 FQGNSA. The CDR3 runs 16 residues.